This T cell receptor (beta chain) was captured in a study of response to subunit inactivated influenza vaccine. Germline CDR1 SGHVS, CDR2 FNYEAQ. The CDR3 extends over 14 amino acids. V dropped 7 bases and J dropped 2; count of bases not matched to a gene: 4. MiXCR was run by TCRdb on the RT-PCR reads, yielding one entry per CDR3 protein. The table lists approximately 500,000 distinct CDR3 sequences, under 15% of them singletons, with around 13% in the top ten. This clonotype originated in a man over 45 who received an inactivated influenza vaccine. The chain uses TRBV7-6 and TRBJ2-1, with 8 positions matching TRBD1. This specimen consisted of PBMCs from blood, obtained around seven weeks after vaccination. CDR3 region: CASKDRGPYNEQFF. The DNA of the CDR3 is TGTGCCAGCAAAGACAGGGGCCCCTACAATGAGCAGTTCTTC.